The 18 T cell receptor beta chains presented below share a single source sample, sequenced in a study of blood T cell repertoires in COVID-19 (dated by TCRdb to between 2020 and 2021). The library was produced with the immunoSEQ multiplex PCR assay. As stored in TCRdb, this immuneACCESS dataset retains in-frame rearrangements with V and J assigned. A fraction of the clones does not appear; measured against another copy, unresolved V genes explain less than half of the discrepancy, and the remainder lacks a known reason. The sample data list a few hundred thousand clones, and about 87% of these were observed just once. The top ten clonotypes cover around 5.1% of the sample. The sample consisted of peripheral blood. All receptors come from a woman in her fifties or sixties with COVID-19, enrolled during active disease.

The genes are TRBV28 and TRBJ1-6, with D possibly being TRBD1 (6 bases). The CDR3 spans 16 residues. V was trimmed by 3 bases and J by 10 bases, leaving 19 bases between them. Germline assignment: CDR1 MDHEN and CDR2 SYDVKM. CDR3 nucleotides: TGTGCCAGCAGTTTGGGGGCGCGCAGTTTCCAATCACCCCTCCACTTT. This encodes CASSLGARSFQSPLHF.

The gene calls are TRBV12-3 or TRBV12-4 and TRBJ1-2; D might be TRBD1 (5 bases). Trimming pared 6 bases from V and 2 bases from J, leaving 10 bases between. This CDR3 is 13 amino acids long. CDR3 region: CASRRDGNYGYTF. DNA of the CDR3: TGTGCCAGCAGGCGGGACGGGAACTATGGCTACACCTTC.

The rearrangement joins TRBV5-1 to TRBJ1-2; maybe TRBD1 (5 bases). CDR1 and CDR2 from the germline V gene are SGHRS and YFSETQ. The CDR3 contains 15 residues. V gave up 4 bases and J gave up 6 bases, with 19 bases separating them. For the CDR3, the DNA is TGCGCCAGCAGCCCCACCCAGGGAGGGGCTGATGGCTACACCTTC. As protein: CASSPTQGGADGYTF.

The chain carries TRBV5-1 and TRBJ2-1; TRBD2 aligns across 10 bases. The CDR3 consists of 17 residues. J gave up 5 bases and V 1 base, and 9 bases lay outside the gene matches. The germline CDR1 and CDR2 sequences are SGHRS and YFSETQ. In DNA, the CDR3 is TGCGCCAGCAGCTTGCATTTCGCCGGGACTAGCGACAATGAGCAGTTCTTC. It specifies CASSLHFAGTSDNEQFF.

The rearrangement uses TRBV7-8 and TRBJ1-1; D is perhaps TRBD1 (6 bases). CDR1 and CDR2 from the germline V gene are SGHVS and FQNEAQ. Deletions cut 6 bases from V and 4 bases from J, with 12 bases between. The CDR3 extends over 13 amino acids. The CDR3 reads CASSFTGSTEAFF. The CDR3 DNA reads TGTGCCAGCAGTTTCACAGGGTCCACTGAAGCTTTCTTT.

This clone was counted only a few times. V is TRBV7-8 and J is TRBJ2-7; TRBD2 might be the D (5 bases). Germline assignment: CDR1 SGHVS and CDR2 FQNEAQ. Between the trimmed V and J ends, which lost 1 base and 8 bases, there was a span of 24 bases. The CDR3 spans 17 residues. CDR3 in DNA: TGTGCCAGCAGCTTAGTCCCGGGTGGTAGAGGGTTTCAGAAGCAGTACTTC. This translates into CASSLVPGGRGFQKQYF.

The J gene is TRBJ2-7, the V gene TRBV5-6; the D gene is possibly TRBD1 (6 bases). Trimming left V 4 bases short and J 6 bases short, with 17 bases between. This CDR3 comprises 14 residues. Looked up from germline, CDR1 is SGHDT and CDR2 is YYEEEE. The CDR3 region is CASSRAQGLGEQYF. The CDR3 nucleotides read TGTGCCAGCAGCCGGGCACAGGGTCTAGGCGAGCAGTACTTC. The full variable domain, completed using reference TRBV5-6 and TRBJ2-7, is DAGVTQSPTHLIKTRGQQVTLRCSPKSGHDTVSWYQQALGQGPQFIFQYYEEEERQRGNFPDRFSGHQFPNYSSELNVNALLLGDSALYLCASSRAQGLGEQYFGPGTRLTVT.

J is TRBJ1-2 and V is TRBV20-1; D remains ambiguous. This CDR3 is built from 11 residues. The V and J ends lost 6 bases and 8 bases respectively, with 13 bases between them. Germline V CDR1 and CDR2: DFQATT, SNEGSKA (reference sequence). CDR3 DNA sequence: TGCAGTGCACCCCTCCGAGGGGGCTACACCTTC. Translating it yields CSAPLRGGYTF.

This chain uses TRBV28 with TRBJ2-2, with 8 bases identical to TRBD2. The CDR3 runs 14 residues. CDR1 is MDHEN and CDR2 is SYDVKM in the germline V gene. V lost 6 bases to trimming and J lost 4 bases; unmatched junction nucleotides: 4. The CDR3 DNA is TGTGCCAGCAGGGCGGGAGGATCCACCGGGGAGCTGTTTTTT. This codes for CASRAGGSTGELFF.

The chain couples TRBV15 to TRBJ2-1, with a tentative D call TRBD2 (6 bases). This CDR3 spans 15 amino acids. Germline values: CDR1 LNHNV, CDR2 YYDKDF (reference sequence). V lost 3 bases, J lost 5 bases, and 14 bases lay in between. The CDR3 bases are TGTGCCACCAGCAGCCTCAGGGAGGTTCACAATGAGCAGTTCTTC. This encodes CATSSLREVHNEQFF.

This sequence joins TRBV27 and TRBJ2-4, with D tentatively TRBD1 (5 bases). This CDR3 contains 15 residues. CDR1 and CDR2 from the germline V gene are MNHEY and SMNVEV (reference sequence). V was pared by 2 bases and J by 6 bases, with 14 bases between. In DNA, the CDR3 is TGTGCCAGCAGTTTAGGGGTCTTTAGGGGAAACATTCAGTACTTC. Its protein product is CASSLGVFRGNIQYF.

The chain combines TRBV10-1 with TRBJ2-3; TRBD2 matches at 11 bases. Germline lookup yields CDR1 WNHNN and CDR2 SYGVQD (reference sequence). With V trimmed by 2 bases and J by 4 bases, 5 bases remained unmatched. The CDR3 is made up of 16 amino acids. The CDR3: CASSEALAGGADTQYF. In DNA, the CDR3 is TGCGCCAGCAGTGAGGCTCTAGCGGGAGGCGCAGATACGCAGTATTTT.

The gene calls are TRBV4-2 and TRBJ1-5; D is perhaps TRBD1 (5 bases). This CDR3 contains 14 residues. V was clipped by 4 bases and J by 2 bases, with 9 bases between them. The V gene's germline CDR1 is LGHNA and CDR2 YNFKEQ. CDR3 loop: CASSRRAGNQPQHF. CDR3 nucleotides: TGTGCCAGCAGCCGCAGGGCCGGCAATCAGCCCCAGCATTTT.

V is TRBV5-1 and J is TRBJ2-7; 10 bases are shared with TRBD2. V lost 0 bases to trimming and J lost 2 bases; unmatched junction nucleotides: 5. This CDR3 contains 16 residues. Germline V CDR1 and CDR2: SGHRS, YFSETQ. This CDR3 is CASSLGTSGGPYEQYF. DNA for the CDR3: TGCGCCAGCAGCTTGGGGACTAGCGGAGGGCCCTACGAGCAGTACTTC.

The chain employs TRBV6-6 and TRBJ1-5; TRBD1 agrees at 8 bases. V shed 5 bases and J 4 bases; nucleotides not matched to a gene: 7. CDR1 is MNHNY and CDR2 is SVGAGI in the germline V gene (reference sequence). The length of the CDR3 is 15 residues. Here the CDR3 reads CASSLKQGENQPQHF. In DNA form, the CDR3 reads TGTGCCAGCAGTCTAAAACAGGGGGAAAATCAGCCCCAGCATTTT.

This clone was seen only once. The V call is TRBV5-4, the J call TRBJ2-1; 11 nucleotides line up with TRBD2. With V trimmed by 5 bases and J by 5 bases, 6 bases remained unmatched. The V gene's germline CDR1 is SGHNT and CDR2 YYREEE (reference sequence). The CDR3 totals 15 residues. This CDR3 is CASRAGLAGNNEQFF. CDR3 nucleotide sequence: TGTGCCAGCAGGGCAGGACTAGCGGGTAACAATGAGCAGTTCTTC.

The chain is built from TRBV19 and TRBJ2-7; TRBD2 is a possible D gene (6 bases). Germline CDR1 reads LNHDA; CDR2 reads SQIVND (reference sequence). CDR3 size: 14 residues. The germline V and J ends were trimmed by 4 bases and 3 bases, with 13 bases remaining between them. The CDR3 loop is CASSTGTVDYEQYF. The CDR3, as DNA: TGTGCCAGTAGTACCGGGACTGTCGACTACGAGCAGTACTTC.

The CDR3 reads CASRTGGAGAEAFF. The CDR3 bases are TGTGCCAGCCGAACGGGGGGAGCAGGCGCTGAAGCTTTCTTT. This sequence joins TRBV6-6 and TRBJ1-1; TRBD1 might be the D (5 bases). The V gene's germline CDR1 is MNHNY and CDR2 SVGAGI (reference sequence). V was pared by 8 bases and J by 6 bases, with 19 bases between. There are 14 residues in the CDR3.